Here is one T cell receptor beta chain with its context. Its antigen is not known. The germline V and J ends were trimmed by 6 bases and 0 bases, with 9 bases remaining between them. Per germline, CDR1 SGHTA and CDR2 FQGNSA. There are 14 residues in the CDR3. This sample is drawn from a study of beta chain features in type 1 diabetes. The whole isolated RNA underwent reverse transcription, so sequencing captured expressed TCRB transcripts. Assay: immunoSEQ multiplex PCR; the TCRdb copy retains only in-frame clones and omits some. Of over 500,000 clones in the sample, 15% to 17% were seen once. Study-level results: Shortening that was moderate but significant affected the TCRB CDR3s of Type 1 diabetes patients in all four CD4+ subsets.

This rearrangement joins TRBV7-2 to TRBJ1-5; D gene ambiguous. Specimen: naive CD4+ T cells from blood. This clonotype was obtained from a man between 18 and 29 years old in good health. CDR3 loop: CASRRGYSNQPQHF. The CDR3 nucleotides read TGTGCCAGCAGGCGAGGATATAGCAATCAGCCCCAGCATTTT. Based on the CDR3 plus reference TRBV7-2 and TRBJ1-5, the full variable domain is GAGVSQSPSNKVTEKGKDVELRCDPISGHTALYWYRQSLGQGLEFLIYFQGNSAPDKSGLPSDRFSAERTGGSVSTLTIQRTQQEDSAVYLCASRRGYSNQPQHFGDGTRLSIL.